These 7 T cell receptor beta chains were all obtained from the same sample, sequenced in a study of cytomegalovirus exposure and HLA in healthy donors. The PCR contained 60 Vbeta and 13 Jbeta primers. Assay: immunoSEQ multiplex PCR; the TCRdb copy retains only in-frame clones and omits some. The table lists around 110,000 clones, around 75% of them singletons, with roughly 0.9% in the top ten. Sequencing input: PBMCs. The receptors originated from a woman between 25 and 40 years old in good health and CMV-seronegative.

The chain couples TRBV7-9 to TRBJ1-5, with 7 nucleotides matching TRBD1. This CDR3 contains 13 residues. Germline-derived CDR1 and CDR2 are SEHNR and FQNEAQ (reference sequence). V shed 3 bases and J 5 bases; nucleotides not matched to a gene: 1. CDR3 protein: CASSFTGDQPQHF. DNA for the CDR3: TGTGCCAGCAGCTTTACAGGGGATCAGCCCCAGCATTTT.

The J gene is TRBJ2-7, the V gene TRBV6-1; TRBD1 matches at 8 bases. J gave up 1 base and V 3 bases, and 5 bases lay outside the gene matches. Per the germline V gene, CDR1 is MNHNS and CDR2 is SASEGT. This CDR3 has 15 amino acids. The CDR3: CASSDLGQGSYEQYF. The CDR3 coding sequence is TGTGCCAGCAGTGATCTTGGACAGGGATCCTACGAGCAGTACTTC.

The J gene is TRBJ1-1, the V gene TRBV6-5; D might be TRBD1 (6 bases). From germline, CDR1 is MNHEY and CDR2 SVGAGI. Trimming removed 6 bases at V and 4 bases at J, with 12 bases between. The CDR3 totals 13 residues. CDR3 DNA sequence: TGTGCCAGCAGCGGAACAGGGCCCACTGAAGCTTTCTTT. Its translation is CASSGTGPTEAFF.

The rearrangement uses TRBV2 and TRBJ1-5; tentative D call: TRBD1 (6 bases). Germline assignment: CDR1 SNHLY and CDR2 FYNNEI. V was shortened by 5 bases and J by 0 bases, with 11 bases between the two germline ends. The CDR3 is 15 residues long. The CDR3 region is CASSLQGHSNQPQHF. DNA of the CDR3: TGTGCCAGCAGTCTACAGGGACATAGCAATCAGCCCCAGCATTTT.

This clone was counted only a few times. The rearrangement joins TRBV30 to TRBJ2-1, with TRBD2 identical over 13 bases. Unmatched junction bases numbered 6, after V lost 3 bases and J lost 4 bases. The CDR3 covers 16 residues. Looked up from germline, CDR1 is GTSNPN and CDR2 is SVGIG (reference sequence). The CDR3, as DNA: TGTGCCTGGAGCAGAAGACTAGCGGGAGGATACAATGAGCAGTTCTTC. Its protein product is CAWSRRLAGGYNEQFF.

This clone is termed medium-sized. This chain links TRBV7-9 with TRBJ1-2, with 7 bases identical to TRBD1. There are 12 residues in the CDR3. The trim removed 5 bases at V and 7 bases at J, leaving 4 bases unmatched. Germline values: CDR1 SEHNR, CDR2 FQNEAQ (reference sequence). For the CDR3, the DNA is TGTGCCAGCAGCAGACAGGGTGGTGGCTACACCTTC. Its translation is CASSRQGGGYTF.

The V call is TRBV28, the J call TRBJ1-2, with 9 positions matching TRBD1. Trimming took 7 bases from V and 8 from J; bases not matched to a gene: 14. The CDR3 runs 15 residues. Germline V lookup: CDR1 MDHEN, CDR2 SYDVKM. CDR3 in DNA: TGTGCCAGCAAGATCGGGGACAGGGACAAGGGGGGCTACACCTTC. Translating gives CASKIGDRDKGGYTF.